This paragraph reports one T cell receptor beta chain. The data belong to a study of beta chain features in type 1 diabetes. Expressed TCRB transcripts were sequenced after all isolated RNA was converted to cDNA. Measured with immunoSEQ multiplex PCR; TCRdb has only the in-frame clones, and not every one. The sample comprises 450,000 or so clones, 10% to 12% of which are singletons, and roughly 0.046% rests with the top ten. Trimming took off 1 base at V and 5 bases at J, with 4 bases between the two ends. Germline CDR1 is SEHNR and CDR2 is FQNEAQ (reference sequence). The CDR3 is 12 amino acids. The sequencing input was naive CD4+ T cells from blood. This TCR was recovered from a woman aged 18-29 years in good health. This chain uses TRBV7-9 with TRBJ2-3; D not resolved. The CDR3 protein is CASSLVVDTQYF. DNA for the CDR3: TGTGCCAGCAGCTTAGTAGTAGATACGCAGTATTTT.